The 15 T cell receptor beta chains below all came from one sample that was sequenced in a study of OX40 agonist ivuxolimab in advanced cancers. Library preparation was by the immunoSEQ multiplex PCR assay. Here the immuneACCESS table is served through TCRdb, limited to in-frame sequences with V and J called. Missing clones are a known gap in these copies; in checked studies unresolved V genes cover under half, and the rest lacks a known reason. This sample gives just under 75,000 clones in total; 90% to 95% of them show up just once. 0.44% of the sample is in the top ten clones. Sequencing was performed on CD4+ or CD8+ T cells sorted from blood, taken in a trial of the OX40 agonist ivuxolimab. These receptor sequences come from an adult with an advanced solid tumor such as melanoma, head and neck, liver or kidney cancer.

V usage is TRBV18 and J usage is TRBJ1-1, with a weak D call TRBD1 (6 bases). The CDR3 is 16 amino acids. In germline, CDR1 is KGHSH, CDR2 LQKENI. V lost 3 bases and J 1 base, leaving 15 bases between the germline ends. CDR3 nucleotide sequence: TGTGCCAGCTCACCCATCCGAACAGGGAGGAACACTGAAGCTTTCTTT. This codes for CASSPIRTGRNTEAFF.

The V call is TRBV19, the J call TRBJ2-5; D is possibly TRBD2 (6 bases). V lost 9 bases to trimming and J lost 1 base, with 12 bases between them. This CDR3 contains 13 residues. The germline V gene encodes CDR1 LNHDA and CDR2 SQIVND (reference sequence). The CDR3 nucleotides are TGTGCCAGCCCGACTAGTTCCCAAGAGACCCAGTACTTC. This sequence encodes CASPTSSQETQYF.

J is TRBJ1-1 and V is TRBV5-6; 9 nucleotides match TRBD1. This CDR3 has 11 residues. V dropped 6 bases and J dropped 11; count of bases not matched to a gene: 5. CDR1 and CDR2 (germline): SGHDT, YYEEEE. CDR3 coding DNA: TGTGCCAGCACCAGACAGGGGGAGGCTTTCTTT. Its translation: CASTRQGEAFF.

V usage is TRBV9 and J usage is TRBJ2-1, with 12 bases identical to TRBD1. Germline CDR1 is SGDLS and CDR2 is YYNGEE. The CDR3 totals 15 residues. Trimming cost V 3 bases and J 8 bases; bases outside gene matches: 6. For the CDR3, the DNA is TGTGCCAGCAGCGCTCGGGACAGGGGGCCCGATGAGCAGTTCTTC. Translation gives CASSARDRGPDEQFF.

The chain joins TRBV5-1 to TRBJ2-4, with 7 bases identical to TRBD1. CDR3 length: 14 residues. The V gene's germline CDR1 is SGHRS and CDR2 YFSETQ. V shed 5 bases, J shed 9 bases, and the junction held 11 bases outside the gene matches. CDR3 bases: TGCGCCAGCAGACCCGGGACAGCATCGGGCATTCAGTACTTC. It is translated as CASRPGTASGIQYF.

J is TRBJ1-1 and V is TRBV19, with unresolved D. CDR1 is LNHDA and CDR2 is SQIVND in the germline V gene (reference sequence). Trimming removed 5 bases from V and 1 base from J, with 8 bases in between. The CDR3 extends over 13 amino acids. The CDR3 nucleotides are TGTGCCAGTAGTCCACAGACGAACACTGAAGCTTTCTTT. Amino acids: CASSPQTNTEAFF.

V gene TRBV7-8 combines with J gene TRBJ2-7, with TRBD1 identical over 7 bases. CDR3 length: 14 amino acids. Germline V gene sequence: CDR1 SGHVS, CDR2 FQNEAQ. Trimming cost V 3 bases and J 3 bases; bases outside gene matches: 5. CDR3 bases: TGTGCCAGCAGCTTTCCACAGGGGAGCTACGAGCAGTACTTC. Its protein product is CASSFPQGSYEQYF.

The chain links TRBV5-6 to TRBJ2-7; unclear D gene. The CDR3 extends over 11 amino acids. The V gene's germline CDR1 is SGHDT and CDR2 YYEEEE. V gave up 4 bases and J gave up 4 bases, with 6 bases separating them. CDR3 coding DNA: TGTGCCAGCAGCCTGGGATACGAGCAGTACTTC. Its translation is CASSLGYEQYF.

The chain is built from TRBV30 and TRBJ1-5; D is unclear. Trimming removed 4 bases from V and 3 bases from J, with 16 bases in between. Germline CDR1 and CDR2: GTSNPN and SVGIG (reference sequence). The CDR3 length is 15 residues. For the CDR3, the DNA is TGTGCCTGGAATAATGTAGCGGGAGTCAATCAGCCCCAGCATTTT. Residues: CAWNNVAGVNQPQHF.

The genes are TRBV6-5 and TRBJ2-7, with 9 bases matching TRBD2. V shed 6 bases, J shed 5 bases, and the junction held 8 bases outside the gene matches. The CDR3 has 14 amino acids. CDR1 MNHEY and CDR2 SVGAGI come from the germline V gene. In DNA, the CDR3 is TGTGCCAGCAGACCCAGCGGGAGGAGAAACGAGCAGTACTTC. Translation gives CASRPSGRRNEQYF.

This chain connects TRBV7-9 to TRBJ2-1; 10 bases are a match to TRBD2. The junction had 2 bases not matched to a gene; V was cut back by 1 base and J by 8 bases. The CDR3 consists of 14 residues. CDR1 is SEHNR and CDR2 is FQNEAQ in the germline V gene (reference sequence). CDR3 in DNA: TGTGCCAGCAGCTTAGGTCTAGCGGGAGATGAGCAGTTCTTC. It specifies CASSLGLAGDEQFF.

This clone was picked up a small number of times. The rearrangement joins TRBV10-3 to TRBJ2-7; D might be TRBD2 (6 bases). Trimming shortened V by 3 bases and J by 5 bases, and 8 bases separated the two germline ends. CDR1 is ENHRY and CDR2 is SYGVKD in the germline V gene. The CDR3 has 12 amino acids. The CDR3 DNA follows: TGTGCCATCAGTGAAGGCGGGGACGAGCAGTACTTC. Translation gives CAISEGGDEQYF.

V usage is TRBV7-9 and J usage is TRBJ2-3, with D possibly matching TRBD2 (5 bases). Trimming pared 5 bases from V and 3 bases from J, leaving 15 bases between. CDR3 size: 15 residues. Germline CDR1 is SEHNR and CDR2 is FQNEAQ (reference sequence). The CDR3 protein is CASSRGLGVTDTQYF. CDR3 nucleotide sequence: TGTGCCAGCAGCCGTGGACTGGGAGTAACAGATACGCAGTATTTT.

This rearrangement joins TRBV29-1 to TRBJ2-1, with D perhaps TRBD1 (6 bases). The CDR3 contains 14 residues. Germline V CDR1 and CDR2: SQVTM, ANQGSEA. Trimming removed 7 bases at V and 8 bases at J, with 21 bases between. The DNA of the CDR3 is TGCAGCGCCAAAAGGCTAGGGGGTCGTGATGAGCAGTTCTTC. It is translated as CSAKRLGGRDEQFF.

The chain uses TRBV6-5 and TRBJ1-2; possible D gene TRBD1, 5 bases. The CDR3 has 13 residues. The ends were cut back, 2 bases at V and 2 bases at J, with 6 bases in the middle. Per germline, CDR1 MNHEY and CDR2 SVGAGI. The chain's CDR3 is CASSYGTNYGYTF. CDR3 in DNA: TGTGCCAGCAGTTACGGGACCAACTATGGCTACACCTTC.